This T cell receptor (beta chain) was recorded in a study of blood T cell repertoires in COVID-19. Study-level information: There were acute and convalescent COVID-19 samples, and they came from the United States, Italy and Spain.

This CDR3 contains 13 residues. Germline values: CDR1 MNHEY, CDR2 SMNVEV (reference sequence). Per the authors' pipeline: Nucleated cell counts were estimated from reference gene primer amplification. The table came from immunoSEQ multiplex PCR; TCRdb's copy has only in-frame clones and leaves some out. The V and J calls and clone size come from that table; D and trimming were worked out from the DNA. The sample shows 95,000 to 150,000 clones, approximately 90% of them seen only once. Notes on this clone: A junction boundary mismatches the germline segment, possibly from a read error.

The sequencing input was peripheral blood. The sequence derives from a man aged 50-60 years with COVID-19, enrolled during active disease. The genes are TRBV27 and TRBJ2-3; D gene ambiguous. The CDR3 DNA reads TGTGCCAGCAGTTTTTCCAACACAGATACGCGGTATTTT. As protein: CASSFSNTDTRYF.